These T cell receptor beta chains were read from a single sample in a study of long-term antiretroviral therapy in people with HIV. Only in-frame clones appear in the TCRdb table, and some are missing; sequencing was by immunoSEQ multiplex PCR. This sample has roughly 14,000 clones, with about 82% found just once. Source: unsorted PBMCs, taken 1.8 years before starting antiretroviral therapy. The receptors stem from a woman aged 35 to 49 with HIV. CDR3s include the opening cysteine and the closing phenylalanine or tryptophan. Not all rows give a size; the values are once, few, many and, for expanded clones, a class.

v_call: TRBV11-2; clone_size: -; cdr3_aa: CASSSLGSGKYEQYF
v_call: TRBV4-2; clone_size: -; cdr3_aa: CASSPPVEGEQYF
v_call: TRBV2; clone_size: -; cdr3_aa: CASSVEVYNEQFF
v_call: TRBV6-6; clone_size: -; cdr3_aa: CASGPGQSYEQYF
v_call: TRBV7-9; clone_size: -; cdr3_aa: CASSLASGGPLNQPQHF
v_call: TRBV7-2; clone_size: -; cdr3_aa: CASSLRKTQYF
v_call: TRBV29-1; clone_size: -; cdr3_aa: CSVTQLAGIYEQYF
v_call: TRBV5-8; clone_size: once; cdr3_aa: CASSLVREFEGNTIYF
v_call: TRBV20-1; clone_size: -; cdr3_aa: CSARREREFF
v_call: TRBV28; clone_size: -; cdr3_aa: CASSLSGGLYEQYF
v_call: TRBV6-5; clone_size: once; cdr3_aa: CASSYQGDSGNTIYF
v_call: TRBV2; clone_size: -; cdr3_aa: CASRLVFHEQYF
v_call: TRBV11-3; clone_size: -; cdr3_aa: CASSSGRDTQYF
v_call: TRBV7-9; clone_size: -; cdr3_aa: CATRGDSPNTEAFF
v_call: TRBV2; clone_size: -; cdr3_aa: CASPGRAYEQYF
v_call: TRBV6-6; clone_size: few; cdr3_aa: CASSMTGGGTDTQYF
v_call: TRBV2; clone_size: -; cdr3_aa: CASSEEGGDGNTIYF
v_call: TRBV10-1; clone_size: few; cdr3_aa: CARWASGYPNEQFF
v_call: TRBV2; clone_size: -; cdr3_aa: CASNENDADTQYF
v_call: TRBV10-3; clone_size: -; cdr3_aa: CAISDGTGYNEQFF